This T cell receptor (beta chain) was sequenced during a study of blood T cell repertoires in COVID-19. Study overall: Sources were T cells, B-cell-depleted T cells, or PBMCs; the material itself was cDNA or gDNA.

Germline V lookup: CDR1 SQVTM, CDR2 ANQGSEA. The junction had 6 bases not matched to a gene; V was cut back by 0 bases and J by 5 bases. There are 15 residues in the CDR3. Authors' processing steps: Reference gene primer amplification yielded estimated nucleated cell counts. The protocol was immunoSEQ multiplex PCR, while the TCRdb copy is restricted to in-frame clones and leaves out a portion. D and trimming come from the DNA, and the V and J calls and clone size come from that table. The table shows about 14,000 clones, with roughly 87% occurring only once. The clonotype was recovered from a human donor in a cohort sampled during active COVID-19. The chain combines TRBV29-1 with TRBJ2-2, with 7 bases aligning to TRBD1. What was sequenced was peripheral blood. This CDR3 is CSVEEMTGRTGELFF. The CDR3 DNA sequence: TGCAGCGTTGAAGAAATGACAGGGAGAACCGGGGAGCTGTTTTTT.